This TCR beta chain comes out of a study of shared clonotypes between healthy human individuals. Study-level information: A couple of women and a few men aged 18 to 49 made up the donors.

Only Caucasian adults living in Nashville, Tennessee served as donors. Some clones are missing from TCRdb's copy, which holds only in-frame ones; the method was immunoSEQ multiplex PCR. There are more than 1 million clones in the sample; around 82% occur only once, and under 0.65% lies in the top ten. Trimming at V came to 9 bases and at J to 5 bases, leaving 10 bases not matched to a gene. The germline CDR1 and CDR2 sequences are SNHLY and FYNNEI. CDR3 length equals 14 residues. The chain is built from TRBV2 and TRBJ1-1; TRBD1 matches at 9 bases. The sequenced sample was memory CD4+ T cells from PBMCs. The sample's subset: CD45RA-negative fraction. The TCR sequence derives from a man younger than 35 in good health. Some clones in this sample may be carry-over from other donors' samples. DNA of the CDR3: TGTGCCAGAAGTAGAACAGGGGGCGCGACTGAAGCTTTCTTT. Amino acids: CARSRTGGATEAFF.